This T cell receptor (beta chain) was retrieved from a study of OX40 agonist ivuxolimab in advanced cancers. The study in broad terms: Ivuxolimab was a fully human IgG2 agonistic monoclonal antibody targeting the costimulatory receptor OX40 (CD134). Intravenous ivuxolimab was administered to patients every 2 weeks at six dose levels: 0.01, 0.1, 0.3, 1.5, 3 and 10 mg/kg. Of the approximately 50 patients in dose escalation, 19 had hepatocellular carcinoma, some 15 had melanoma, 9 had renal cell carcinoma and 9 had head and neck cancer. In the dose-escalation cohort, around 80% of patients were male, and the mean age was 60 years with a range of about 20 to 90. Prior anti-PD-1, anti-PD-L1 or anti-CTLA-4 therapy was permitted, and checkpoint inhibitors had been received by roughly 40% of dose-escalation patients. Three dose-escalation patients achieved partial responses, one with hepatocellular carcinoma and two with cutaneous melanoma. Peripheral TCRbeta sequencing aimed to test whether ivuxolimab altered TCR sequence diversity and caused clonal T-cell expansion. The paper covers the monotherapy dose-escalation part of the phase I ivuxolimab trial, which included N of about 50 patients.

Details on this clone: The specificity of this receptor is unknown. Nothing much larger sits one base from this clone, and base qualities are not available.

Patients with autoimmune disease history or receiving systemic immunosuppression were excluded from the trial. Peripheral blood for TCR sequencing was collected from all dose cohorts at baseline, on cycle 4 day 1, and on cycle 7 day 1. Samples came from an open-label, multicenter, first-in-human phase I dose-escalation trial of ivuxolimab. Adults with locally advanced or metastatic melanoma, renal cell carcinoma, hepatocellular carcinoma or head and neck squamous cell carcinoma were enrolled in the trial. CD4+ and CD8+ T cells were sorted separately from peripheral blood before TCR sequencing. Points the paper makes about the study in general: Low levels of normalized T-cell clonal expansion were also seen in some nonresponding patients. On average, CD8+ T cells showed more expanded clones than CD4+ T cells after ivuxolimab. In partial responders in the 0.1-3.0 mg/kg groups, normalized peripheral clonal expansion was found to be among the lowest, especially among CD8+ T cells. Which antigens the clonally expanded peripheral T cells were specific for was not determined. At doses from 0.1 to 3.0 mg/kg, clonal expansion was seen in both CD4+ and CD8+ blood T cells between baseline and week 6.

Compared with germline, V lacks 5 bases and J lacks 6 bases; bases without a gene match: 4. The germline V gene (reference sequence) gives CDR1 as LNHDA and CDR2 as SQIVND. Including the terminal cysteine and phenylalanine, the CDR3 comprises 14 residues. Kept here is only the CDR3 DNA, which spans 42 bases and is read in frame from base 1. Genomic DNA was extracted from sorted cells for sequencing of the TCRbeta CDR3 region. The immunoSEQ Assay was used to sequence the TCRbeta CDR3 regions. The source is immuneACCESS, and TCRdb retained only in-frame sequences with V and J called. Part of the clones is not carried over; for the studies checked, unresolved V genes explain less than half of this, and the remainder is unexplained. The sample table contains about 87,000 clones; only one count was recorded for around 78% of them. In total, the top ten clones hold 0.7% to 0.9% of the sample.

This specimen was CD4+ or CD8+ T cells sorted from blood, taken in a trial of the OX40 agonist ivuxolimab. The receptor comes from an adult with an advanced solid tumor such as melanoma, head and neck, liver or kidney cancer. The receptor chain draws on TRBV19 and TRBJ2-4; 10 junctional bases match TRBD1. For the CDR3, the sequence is CASSPRQGANIQYF. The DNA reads TGTGCCAGTAGTCCTAGACAGGGGGCAAACATTCAGTACTTC.